This entry describes one T cell receptor beta chain. Its antigen is unknown. The sample belongs to a study of post-analysis software for immune sequencing data. Turning to the study itself: Included courses were relapsing-remitting and secondary progressive multiple sclerosis; progressive-relapsing multiple sclerosis was also included. Points from the study as a whole: Clustering by F measure revealed strong co-clustering among samples prepared together in one batch. TRBV segments more frequent in patients than in controls numbered roughly 5 and included TRBV5-6, TRBV5-1 and TRBV20-1. Significantly lower normalized Chao1 diversity was found in patients with multiple sclerosis relative to controls.

The authors incorporated unique molecular identifiers into the TCR beta cDNA libraries. The source material, 1 to 10 million T cells, gave rise to 500,000 or so cDNA molecules. A single record per CDR3 protein comes from TCRdb applying MiXCR to the PCR reads. This sample has roughly 700,000 distinct CDR3 sequences, with about 32% found just once. V trimming: 2 bases; J trimming: 4 bases; junction bases outside the gene matches: 14. CDR1 is SGHKS and CDR2 is YYEKEE in the germline V gene (reference sequence). CDR3 length: 17 amino acids. V gene TRBV5-5 combines with J gene TRBJ2-7; 8 positions agree with TRBD2. The source is a girl under 18 with multiple sclerosis. Sequenced: blood. The CDR3 DNA follows: TGTGCCAGCAGCTTTCTTGTCGCGGGAGGAGACATTTACGAGCAGTACTTC. It encodes CASSFLVAGGDIYEQYF.